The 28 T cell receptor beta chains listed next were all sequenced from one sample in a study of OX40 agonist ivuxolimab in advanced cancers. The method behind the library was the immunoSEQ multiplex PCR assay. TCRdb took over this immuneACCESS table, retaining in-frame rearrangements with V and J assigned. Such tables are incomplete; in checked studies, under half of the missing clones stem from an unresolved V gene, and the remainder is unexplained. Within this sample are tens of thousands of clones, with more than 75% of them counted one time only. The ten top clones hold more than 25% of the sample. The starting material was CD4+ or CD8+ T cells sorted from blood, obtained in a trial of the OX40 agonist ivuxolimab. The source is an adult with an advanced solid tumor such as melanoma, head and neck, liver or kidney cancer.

The CDR3 protein is CASSKKPGPRAGELFF. For the CDR3, the DNA is TGTGCCAGCAGCAAAAAACCGGGACCGCGGGCCGGGGAGCTGTTTTTT. The rearrangement joins TRBV7-9 to TRBJ2-2, with D perhaps being TRBD1 or TRBD2 (5 bases each). There are 16 residues in the CDR3. Trimming removed 5 bases at V and 6 bases at J, with 19 bases between. Per the germline V gene, CDR1 is SEHNR and CDR2 is FQNEAQ (reference sequence).

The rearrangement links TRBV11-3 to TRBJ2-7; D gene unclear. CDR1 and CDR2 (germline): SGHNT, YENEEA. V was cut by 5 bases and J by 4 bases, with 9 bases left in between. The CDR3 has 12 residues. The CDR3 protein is CASSPARYEQYF. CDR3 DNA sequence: TGTGCCAGCAGCCCGGCCAGGTACGAGCAGTACTTC.

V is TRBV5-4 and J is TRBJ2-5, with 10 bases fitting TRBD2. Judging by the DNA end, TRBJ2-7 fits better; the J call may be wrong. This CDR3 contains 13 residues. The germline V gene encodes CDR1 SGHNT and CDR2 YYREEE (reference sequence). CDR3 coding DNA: TGTGCCAGCAGGAGCGGGAGGGTGGACGAGCAGTACTTC. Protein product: CASRSGRVDEQYF.

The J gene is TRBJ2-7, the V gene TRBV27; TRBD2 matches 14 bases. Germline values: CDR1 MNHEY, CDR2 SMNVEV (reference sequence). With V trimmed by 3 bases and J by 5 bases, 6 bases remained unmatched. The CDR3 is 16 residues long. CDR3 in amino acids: CASSFLGTSGSHEQYF. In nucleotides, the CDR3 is TGTGCCAGCAGTTTCCTCGGGACTAGCGGGAGCCACGAGCAGTACTTC.

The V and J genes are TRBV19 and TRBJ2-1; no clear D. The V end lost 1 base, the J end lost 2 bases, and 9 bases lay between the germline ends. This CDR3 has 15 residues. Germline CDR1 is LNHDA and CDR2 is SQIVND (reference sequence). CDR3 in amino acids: CASSIVPRAYNEQFF. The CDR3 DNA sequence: TGTGCCAGTAGTATAGTCCCCCGTGCCTACAATGAGCAGTTCTTC.

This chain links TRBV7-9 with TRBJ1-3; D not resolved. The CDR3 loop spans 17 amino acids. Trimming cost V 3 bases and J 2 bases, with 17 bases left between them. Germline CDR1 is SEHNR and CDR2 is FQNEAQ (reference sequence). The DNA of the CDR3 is TGTGCCAGCAGCTTTGCCCACAGACCCTTTCCTGGAAACACCATATATTTT. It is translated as CASSFAHRPFPGNTIYF.

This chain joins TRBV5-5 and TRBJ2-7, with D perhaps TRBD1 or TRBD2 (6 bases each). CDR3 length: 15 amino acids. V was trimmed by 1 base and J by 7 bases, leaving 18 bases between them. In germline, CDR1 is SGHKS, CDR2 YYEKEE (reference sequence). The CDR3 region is CASSLKLRGAREQYF. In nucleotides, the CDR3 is TGTGCCAGCAGCTTGAAGTTGAGGGGGGCGCGGGAGCAGTACTTC.

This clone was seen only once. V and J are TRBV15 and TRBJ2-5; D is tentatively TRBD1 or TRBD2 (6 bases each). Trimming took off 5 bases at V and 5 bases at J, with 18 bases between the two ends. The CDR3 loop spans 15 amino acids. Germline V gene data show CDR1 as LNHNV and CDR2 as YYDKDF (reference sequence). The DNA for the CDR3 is TGTGCCACCAGCGCGACCCGGGTCGGGGGCGAGACCCAGTACTTC. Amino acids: CATSATRVGGETQYF.

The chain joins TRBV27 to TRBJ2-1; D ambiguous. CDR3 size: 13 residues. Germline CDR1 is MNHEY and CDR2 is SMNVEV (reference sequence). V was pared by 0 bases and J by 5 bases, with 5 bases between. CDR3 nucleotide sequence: TGTGCCAGCAGTTTATCGCACAACAATGAGCAGTTCTTC. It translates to CASSLSHNNEQFF.

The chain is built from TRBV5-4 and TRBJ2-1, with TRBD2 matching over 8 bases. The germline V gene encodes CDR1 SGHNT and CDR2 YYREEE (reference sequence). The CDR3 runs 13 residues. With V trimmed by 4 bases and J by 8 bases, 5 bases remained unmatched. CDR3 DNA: TGTGCCAGCAGCCACGGACTAGCCGATGAGCAGTTCTTC. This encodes CASSHGLADEQFF.

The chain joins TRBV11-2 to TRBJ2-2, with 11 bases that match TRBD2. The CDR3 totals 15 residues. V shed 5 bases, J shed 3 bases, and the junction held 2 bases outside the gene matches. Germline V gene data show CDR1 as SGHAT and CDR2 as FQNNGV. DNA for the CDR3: TGTGCCAGCAGCCAACTAGCGGGAGACACCGGGGAGCTGTTTTTT. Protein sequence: CASSQLAGDTGELFF.

The CDR3 DNA is TGTGCCAGCAGCTTGCGGCAGGCAGCCTACGAGCAGTACTTC. This translates into CASSLRQAAYEQYF. V and J are TRBV5-6 and TRBJ2-7; D gene ambiguous. The germline V and J ends were trimmed by 1 base and 2 bases, with 10 bases remaining between them. The CDR3 runs to 14 residues. Germline lookup yields CDR1 SGHDT and CDR2 YYEEEE. Drawing the rest from reference TRBV5-6 and TRBJ2-7, the complete variable domain is DAGVTQSPTHLIKTRGQQVTLRCSPKSGHDTVSWYQQALGQGPQFIFQYYEEEERQRGNFPDRFSGHQFPNYSSELNVNALLLGDSALYLCASSLRQAAYEQYFGPGTRLTVT.

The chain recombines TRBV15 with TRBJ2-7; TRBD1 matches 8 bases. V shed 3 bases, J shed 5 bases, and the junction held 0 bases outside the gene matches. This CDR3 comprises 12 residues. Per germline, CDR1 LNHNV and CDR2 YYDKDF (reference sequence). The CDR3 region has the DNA TGTGCCACCAGCAGGACAGGGGACGAGCAGTACTTC. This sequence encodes CATSRTGDEQYF.

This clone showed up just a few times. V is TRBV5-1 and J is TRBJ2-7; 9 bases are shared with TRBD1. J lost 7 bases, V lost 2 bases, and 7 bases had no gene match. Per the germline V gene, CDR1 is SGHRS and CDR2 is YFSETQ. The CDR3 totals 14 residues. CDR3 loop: CASSFGTGSGEQYF. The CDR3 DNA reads TGCGCCAGCAGCTTTGGGACAGGGTCGGGGGAGCAGTACTTC.

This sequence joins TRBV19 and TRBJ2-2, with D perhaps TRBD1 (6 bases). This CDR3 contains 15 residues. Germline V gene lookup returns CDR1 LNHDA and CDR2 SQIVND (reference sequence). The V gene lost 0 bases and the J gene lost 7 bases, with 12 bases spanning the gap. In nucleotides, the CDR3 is TGTGCCAGTAGTATAGACCAAAACAGGGTCGGGGAGCTGTTTTTT. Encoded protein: CASSIDQNRVGELFF.

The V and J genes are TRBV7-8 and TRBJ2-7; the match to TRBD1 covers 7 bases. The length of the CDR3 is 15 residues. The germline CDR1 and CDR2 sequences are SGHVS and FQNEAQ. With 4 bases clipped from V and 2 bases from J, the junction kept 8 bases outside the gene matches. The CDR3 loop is CASSSDWDRPYEQYF. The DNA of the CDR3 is TGTGCCAGCAGCTCCGATTGGGACAGACCCTACGAGCAGTACTTC.

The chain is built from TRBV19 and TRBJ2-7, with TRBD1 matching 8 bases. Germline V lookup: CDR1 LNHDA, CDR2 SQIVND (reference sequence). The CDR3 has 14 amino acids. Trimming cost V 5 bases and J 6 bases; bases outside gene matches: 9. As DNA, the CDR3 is TGTGCCAGTAGTCGGGGGACAGGCCCCTCCGAGCAGTACTTC. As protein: CASSRGTGPSEQYF.

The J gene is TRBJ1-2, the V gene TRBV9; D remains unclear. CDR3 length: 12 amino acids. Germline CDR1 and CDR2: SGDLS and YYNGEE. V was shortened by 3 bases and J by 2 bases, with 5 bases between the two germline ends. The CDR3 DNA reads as TGTGCCAGCAGCGCCCGGAACTATGGCTACACCTTC. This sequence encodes CASSARNYGYTF.

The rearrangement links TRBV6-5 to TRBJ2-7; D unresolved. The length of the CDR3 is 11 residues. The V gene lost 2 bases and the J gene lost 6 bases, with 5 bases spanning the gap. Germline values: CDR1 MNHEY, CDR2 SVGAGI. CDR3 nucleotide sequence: TGTGCCAGCAGTTACGCCCTCGAGCAGTACTTC. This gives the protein CASSYALEQYF.

The CDR3 is CASSEAGGVNIQYF. CDR3 coding DNA: TGTGCCAGCAGTGAGGCAGGCGGTGTTAACATTCAGTACTTC. The V and J genes are TRBV2 and TRBJ2-4, with no clear D. Germline V CDR1 and CDR2: SNHLY, FYNNEI. The CDR3 is made up of 14 amino acids. V was pared by 3 bases and J by 7 bases, with 13 bases between.

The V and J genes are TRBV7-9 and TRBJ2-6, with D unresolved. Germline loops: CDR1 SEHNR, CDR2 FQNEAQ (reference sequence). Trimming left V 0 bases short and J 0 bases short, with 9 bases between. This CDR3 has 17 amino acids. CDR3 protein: CASSLAWGNSGANVLTF. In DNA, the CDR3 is TGTGCCAGCAGCTTAGCTTGGGGAAACTCTGGGGCCAACGTCCTGACTTTC.

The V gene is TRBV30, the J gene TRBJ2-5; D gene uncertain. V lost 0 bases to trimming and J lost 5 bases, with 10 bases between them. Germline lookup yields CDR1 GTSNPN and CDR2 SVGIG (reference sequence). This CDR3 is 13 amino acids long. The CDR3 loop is CAWSVQKWETQYF. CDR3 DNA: TGTGCCTGGAGTGTACAAAAATGGGAGACCCAGTACTTC. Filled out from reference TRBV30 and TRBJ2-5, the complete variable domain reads SQTIHQWPATLVQPVGSPLSLECTVEGTSNPNLYWYRQAAGRGLQLLFYSVGIGQISSEVPQNLSASRPQDRQFILSSKKLLLSDSGFYLCAWSVQKWETQYFGPGTRLLVL.

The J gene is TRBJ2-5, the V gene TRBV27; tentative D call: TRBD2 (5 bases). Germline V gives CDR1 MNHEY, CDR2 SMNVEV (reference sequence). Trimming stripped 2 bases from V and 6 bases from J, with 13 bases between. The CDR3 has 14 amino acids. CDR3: CASSLDYSWKTQYF. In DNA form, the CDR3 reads TGTGCCAGCAGTTTAGACTACTCTTGGAAGACCCAGTACTTC.

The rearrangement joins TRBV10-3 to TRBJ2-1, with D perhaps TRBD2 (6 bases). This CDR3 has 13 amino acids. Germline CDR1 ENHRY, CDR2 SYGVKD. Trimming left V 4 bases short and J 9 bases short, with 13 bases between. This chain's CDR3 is CAISADGGAEQFF. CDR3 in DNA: TGTGCCATCAGTGCTGATGGAGGGGCTGAGCAGTTCTTC.

Written as DNA, the CDR3 is TGTGCCAGCAGCGGGGGACTAGCGGGAGACTACAATGAGCAGTTCTTC. This codes for CASSGGLAGDYNEQFF. The V gene is TRBV5-6, the J gene TRBJ2-1; 14 positions match TRBD2. The germline V gene has CDR1 SGHDT and CDR2 YYEEEE. This CDR3 has 16 amino acids. V shed 4 bases, J shed 3 bases, and the junction held 3 bases outside the gene matches.

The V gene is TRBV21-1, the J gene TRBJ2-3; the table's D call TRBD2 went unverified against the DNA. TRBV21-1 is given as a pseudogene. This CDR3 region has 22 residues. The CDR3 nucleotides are TGTGCCAGCAGCAAAATAAAGGTCGGAGGGATTATGCTAGCGGGAGTGATAGATACGCAGTATTTT. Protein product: CASSKIKVGGIMLAGVIDTQYF.

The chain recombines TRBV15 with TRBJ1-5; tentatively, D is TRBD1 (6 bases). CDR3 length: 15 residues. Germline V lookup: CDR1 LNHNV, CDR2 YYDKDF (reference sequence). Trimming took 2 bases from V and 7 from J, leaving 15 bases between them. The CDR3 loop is CATSRSGGAGQPQHF. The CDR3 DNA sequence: TGTGCCACCAGCAGATCTGGGGGGGCAGGGCAGCCCCAGCATTTT.

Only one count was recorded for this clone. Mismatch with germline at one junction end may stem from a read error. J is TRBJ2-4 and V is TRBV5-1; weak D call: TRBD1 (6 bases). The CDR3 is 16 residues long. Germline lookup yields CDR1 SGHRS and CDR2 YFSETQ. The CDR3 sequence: CASSFQGNSAKNIQYF. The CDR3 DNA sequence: TGTGCCAGCAGCTTTCAGGGGAATTCGGCCAAAAACATTCAGTACTTC. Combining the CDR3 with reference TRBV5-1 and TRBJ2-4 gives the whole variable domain KAGVTQTPRYLIKTRGQQVTLSCSPISGHRSVSWYQQTPGQGLQFLFEYFSETQRNKGNFPGRFSGRQFSNSRSEMNVSTLELGDSALYLCASSFQGNSAKNIQYFGAGTRLSVL.